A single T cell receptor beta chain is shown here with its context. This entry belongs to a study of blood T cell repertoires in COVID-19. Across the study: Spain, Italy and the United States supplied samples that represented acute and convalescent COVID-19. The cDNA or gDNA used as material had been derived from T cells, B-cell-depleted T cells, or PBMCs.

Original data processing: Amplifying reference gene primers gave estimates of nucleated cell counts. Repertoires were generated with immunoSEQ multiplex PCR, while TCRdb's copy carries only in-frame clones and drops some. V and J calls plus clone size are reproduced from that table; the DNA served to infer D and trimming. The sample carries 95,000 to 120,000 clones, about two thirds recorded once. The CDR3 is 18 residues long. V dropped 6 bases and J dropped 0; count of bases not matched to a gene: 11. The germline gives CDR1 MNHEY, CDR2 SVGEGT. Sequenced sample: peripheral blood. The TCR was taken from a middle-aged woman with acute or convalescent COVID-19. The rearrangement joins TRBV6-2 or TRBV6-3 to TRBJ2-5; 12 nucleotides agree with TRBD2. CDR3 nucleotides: TGTGCCAGCAGCCCTACTAGCGGGGGGATCTGGTACCAAGAGACCCAGTACTTC. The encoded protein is CASSPTSGGIWYQETQYF.